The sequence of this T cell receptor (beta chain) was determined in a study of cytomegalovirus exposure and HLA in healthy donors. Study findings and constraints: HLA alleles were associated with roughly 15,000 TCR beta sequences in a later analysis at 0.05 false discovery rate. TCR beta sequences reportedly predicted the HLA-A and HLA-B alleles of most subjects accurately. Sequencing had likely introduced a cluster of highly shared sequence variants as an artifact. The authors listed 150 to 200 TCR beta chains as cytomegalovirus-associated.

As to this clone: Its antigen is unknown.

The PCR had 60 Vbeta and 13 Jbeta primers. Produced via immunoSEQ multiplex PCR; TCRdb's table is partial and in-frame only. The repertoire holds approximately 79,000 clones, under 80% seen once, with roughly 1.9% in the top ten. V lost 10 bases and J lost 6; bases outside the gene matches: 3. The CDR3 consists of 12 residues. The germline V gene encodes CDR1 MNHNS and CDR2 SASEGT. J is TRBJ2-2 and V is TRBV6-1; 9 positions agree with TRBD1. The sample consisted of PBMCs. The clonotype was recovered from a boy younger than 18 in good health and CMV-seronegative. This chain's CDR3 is CAIRQGAGELFF. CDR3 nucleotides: TGTGCCATCAGACAGGGGGCCGGGGAGCTGTTTTTT.